This TCR beta chain was profiled in a study of shared clonotypes between healthy human individuals. Study in general: The study used three CD4 naive, three CD4 memory, two CD8 naive and one CD8 memory plate per donor.

The method was immunoSEQ multiplex PCR; TCRdb's version includes in-frame clones alone and lacks a portion of them. The data hold some 1 million clones, with roughly 70% observed a single time. The study drew all its donors from Caucasian adults living in Nashville, Tennessee. The CDR3 runs 14 residues. Trimming took 4 bases from V and 1 from J, leaving 12 bases between them. Germline-derived CDR1 and CDR2 are SGHRS and YFSETQ. Regarding the study as a whole: Only blood underwent sampling, and tissue repertoires likely differ.

Concerning this clone itself: Its specificity is unknown.

This clonotype was sampled from a man younger than 35 in good health. Sample: memory CD4+ T cells sorted from blood. Subset defined: CD45RA-negative fraction. V usage is TRBV5-1 and J usage is TRBJ2-7, with a possible D match to TRBD1 (5 bases). Written as DNA, the CDR3 is TGCGCCAGCAGCCCGATGACAGAATCCTACGAGCAGTACTTC. Its translation: CASSPMTESYEQYF.